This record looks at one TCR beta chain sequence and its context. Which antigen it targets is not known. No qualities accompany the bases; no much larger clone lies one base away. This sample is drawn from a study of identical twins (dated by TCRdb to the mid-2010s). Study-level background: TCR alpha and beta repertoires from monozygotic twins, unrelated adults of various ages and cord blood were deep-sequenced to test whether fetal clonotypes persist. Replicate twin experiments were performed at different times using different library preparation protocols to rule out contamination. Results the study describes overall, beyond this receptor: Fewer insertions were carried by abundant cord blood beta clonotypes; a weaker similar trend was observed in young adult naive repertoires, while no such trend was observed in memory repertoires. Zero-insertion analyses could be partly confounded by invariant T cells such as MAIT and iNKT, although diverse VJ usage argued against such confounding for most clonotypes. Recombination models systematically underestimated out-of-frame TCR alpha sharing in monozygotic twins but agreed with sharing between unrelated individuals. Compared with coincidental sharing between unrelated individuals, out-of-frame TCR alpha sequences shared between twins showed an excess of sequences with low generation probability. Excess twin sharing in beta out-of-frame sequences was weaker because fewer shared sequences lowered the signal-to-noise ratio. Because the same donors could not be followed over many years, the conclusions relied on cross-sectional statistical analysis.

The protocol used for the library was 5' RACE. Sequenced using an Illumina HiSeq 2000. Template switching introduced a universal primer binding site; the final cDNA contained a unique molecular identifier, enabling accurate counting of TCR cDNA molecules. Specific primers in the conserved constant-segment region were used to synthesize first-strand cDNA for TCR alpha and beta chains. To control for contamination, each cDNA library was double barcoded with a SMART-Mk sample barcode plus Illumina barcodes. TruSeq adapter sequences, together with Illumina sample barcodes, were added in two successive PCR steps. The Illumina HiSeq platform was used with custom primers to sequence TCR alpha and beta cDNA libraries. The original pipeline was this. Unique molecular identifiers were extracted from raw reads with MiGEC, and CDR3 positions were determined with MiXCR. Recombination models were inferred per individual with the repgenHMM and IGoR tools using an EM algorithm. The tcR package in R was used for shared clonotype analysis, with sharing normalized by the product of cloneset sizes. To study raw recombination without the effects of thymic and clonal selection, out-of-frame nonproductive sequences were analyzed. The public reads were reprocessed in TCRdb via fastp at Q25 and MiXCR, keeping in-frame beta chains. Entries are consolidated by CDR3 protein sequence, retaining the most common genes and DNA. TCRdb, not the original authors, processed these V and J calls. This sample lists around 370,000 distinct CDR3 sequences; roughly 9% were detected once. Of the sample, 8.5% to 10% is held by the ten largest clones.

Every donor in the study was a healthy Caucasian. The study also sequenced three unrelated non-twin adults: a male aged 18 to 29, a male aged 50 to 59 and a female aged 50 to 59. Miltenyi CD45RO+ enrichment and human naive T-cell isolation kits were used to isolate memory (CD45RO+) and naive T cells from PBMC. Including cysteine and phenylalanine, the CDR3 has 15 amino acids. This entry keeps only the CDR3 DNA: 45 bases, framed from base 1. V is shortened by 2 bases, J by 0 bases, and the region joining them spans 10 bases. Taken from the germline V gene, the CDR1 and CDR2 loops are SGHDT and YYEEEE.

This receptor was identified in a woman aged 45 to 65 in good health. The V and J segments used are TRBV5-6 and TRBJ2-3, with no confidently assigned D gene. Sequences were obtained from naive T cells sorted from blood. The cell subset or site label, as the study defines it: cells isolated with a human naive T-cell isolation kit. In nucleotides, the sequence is TGTGCCAGCAGCTTCACTGAGACTAGCACAGATACGCAGTATTTT. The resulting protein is CASSFTETSTDTQYF.